This T cell receptor (beta chain) is drawn from a study of CD8 T cells in Susac syndrome. RNA, at about 0.45 to 1 ug, was reverse transcribed with random hexamers. TCRdb called the immunoSEQ multiplex PCR reads again in MiXCR, with one record for every CDR3 protein. The sample records 120,000 or so distinct CDR3 sequences, approximately 93% being singletons. This CDR3 has 15 amino acids. Germline lookup yields CDR1 SGHRS and CDR2 YFSETQ. Deletions cut 0 bases from V and 5 bases from J, with 14 bases between. CD8+ and CD4+ T cells taken from blood had their TCR beta sequenced. This chain links TRBV5-1 with TRBJ2-5, with D possibly matching TRBD2 (5 bases). This receptor was obtained from a human donor with multiple sclerosis. Sequencing used CD4+ T cells from PBMCs. CDR3 nucleotides: TGCGCCAGCAGCTTGGAAAGAGCGGTTGCGGAGACCCAGTACTTC. It codes for CASSLERAVAETQYF.